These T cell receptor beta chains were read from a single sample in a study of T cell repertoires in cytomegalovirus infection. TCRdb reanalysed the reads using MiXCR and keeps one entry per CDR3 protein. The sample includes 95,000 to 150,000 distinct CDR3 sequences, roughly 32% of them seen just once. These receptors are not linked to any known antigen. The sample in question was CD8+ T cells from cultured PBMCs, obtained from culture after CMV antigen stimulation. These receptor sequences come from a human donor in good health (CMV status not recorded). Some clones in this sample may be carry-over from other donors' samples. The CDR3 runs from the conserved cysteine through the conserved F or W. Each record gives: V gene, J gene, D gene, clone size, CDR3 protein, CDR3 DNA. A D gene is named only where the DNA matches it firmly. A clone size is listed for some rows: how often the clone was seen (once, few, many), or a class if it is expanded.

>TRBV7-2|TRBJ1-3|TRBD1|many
CASSLAGGFSGNTIYF
TGTGCCAGCAGCTTAGCAGGGGGCTTCTCTGGAAACACCATATATTTT
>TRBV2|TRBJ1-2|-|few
CASSEVLLPANGYTF
TGTGCCAGCTCTGAGGTGCTACTCCCCGCCAATGGCTACACCTTC
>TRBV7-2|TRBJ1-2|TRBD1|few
CASSLSDRGLYGYTF
TGTGCCAGCAGCTTATCTGACAGGGGGCTTTATGGCTACACCTTC
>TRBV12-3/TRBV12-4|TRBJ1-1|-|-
CASSLVPDNTEAFF
TGTGCCAGCAGTTTGGTACCGGATAACACTGAAGCTTTCTTT
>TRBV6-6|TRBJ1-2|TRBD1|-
CASSLSPRTGGEWTF
TGTGCCAGCAGCTTAAGCCCTCGGACAGGGGGGGAGTGGACCTTC
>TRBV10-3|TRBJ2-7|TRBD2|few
CAISEKRGGYEQYF
TGTGCCATCAGTGAGAAGCGGGGAGGATACGAGCAGTACTTC
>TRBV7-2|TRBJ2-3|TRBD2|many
CASSQLALSTDTQYF
TGTGCCAGCAGCCAACTAGCGTTATCAACAGATACGCAGTATTTT
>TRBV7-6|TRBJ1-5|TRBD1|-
CASSLSGTGNQPQHF
TGTGCCAGCAGCTTAAGCGGGACAGGTAATCAGCCCCAGCATTTT
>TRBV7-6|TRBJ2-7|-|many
CASSSTVRGATAYEQYF
TGTGCCAGCAGCTCAACTGTTCGTGGGGCTACCGCCTACGAGCAGTACTTC
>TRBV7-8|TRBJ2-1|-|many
CASSQGRGYWFF
TGTGCCAGCAGCCAGGGGAGAGGGTACTGGTTCTTC
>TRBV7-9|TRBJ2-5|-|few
CASSLFGSFGETQYF
TGTGCCAGCAGCTTATTTGGATCTTTCGGGGAGACCCAGTACTTC
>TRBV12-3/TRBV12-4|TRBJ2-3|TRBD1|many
CASSLFRDRSFLVLSTDTQYF
TGTGCCAGCAGTTTATTCCGGGACAGGAGTTTCTTGGTCCTAAGCACAGATACGCAGTATTTT
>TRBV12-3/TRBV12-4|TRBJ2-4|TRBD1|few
CASSLVGQGTVIQYF
TGTGCCAGCAGTTTAGTCGGACAGGGGACAGTCATTCAGTACTTC
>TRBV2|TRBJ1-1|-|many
CAAQGNTEAFF
TGTGCCGCACAGGGGAACACTGAAGCTTTCTTT
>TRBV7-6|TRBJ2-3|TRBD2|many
CASSPAGVAGGPRGDTQYF
TGTGCCAGCAGCCCGGCTGGGGTAGCGGGGGGGCCCCGCGGAGATACGCAGTATTTT
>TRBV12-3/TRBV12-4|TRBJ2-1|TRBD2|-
CASSGLAGASSYNEQFF
TGTGCCAGCAGTGGACTAGCGGGGGCAAGCTCCTACAATGAGCAGTTCTTC
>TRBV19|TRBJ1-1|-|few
CASSINPEGILEAFF
TGTGCCAGTAGTATAAATCCTGAGGGAATCCTTGAAGCTTTCTTT
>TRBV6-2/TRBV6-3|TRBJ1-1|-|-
CARSPNRVNTEAFF
TGTGCCAGAAGTCCGAACAGGGTGAACACTGAAGCTTTCTTT
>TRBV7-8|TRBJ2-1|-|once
CASSLSLSYVNEQFF
TGTGCCAGCAGCTTATCGCTTAGCTATGTTAATGAGCAGTTCTTC
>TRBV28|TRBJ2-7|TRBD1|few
CASSTGGARGSLMVEQYF
TGTGCCAGCTCGACAGGGGGCGCAAGGGGAAGCTTGATGGTCGAGCAGTACTTC
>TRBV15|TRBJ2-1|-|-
CATSRVETVKDNEQFF
TGTGCCACCAGCAGAGTGGAGACGGTAAAGGACAATGAGCAGTTCTTC
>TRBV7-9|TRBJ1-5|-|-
CASGRENQPQHF
TGTGCCAGCGGTCGAGAGAATCAGCCCCAGCATTTT
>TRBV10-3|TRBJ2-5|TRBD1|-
CAISEGTGGLQETQYF
TGTGCCATCAGTGAAGGGACAGGGGGACTCCAAGAGACCCAGTACTTC
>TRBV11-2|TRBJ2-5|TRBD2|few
CASSLVSGTSGVPRYF
TGTGCCAGCAGCTTAGTTTCCGGGACTAGCGGCGTCCCAAGGTACTTC
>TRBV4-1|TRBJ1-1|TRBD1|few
CASSQAARTGPGAEAFF
TGCGCCAGCAGCCAAGCTGCCCGGACAGGGCCGGGCGCTGAGGCTTTCTTT
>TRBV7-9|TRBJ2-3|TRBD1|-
CASSQGTGEGADTQYF
TGTGCCAGCAGCCAAGGGACAGGGGAAGGAGCAGATACGCAGTATTTT
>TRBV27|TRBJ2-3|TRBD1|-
CASSFRDRVTDTQYF
TGTGCCAGCAGTTTCCGGGACAGGGTTACAGATACGCAGTATTTT
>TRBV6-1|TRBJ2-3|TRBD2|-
CASSEVVSGARDTQYF
TGTGCCAGCAGTGAAGTGGTTAGCGGGGCGAGAGATACGCAGTATTTT
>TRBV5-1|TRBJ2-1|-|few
CASSFGPGNEQFF
TGCGCCAGCAGCTTTGGGCCGGGTAATGAGCAGTTCTTC
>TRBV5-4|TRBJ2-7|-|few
CASSLADEQYF
TGTGCCAGCAGCTTAGCGGACGAGCAGTACTTC
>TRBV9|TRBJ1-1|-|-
CASSESYRNAEAFF
TGTGCCAGCAGCGAAAGCTACAGGAACGCTGAAGCTTTCTTT
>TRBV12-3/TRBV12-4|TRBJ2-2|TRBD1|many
CASSKSRDRLTGELFF
TGTGCCAGCAGCAAGTCTAGGGACAGGCTCACCGGGGAGCTGTTTTTT
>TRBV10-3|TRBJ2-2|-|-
CATSNAWELFF
TGTGCCACCTCCAATGCCTGGGAGCTGTTTTTT
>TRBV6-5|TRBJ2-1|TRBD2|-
CASSYEAGDSYNEQFF
TGTGCCAGCAGTTATGAAGCGGGGGACTCCTACAATGAGCAGTTCTTC
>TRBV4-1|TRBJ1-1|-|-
CASSQSRGGNTEAFF
TGCGCCAGCAGCCAGTCGAGAGGAGGGAACACTGAAGCTTTCTTT
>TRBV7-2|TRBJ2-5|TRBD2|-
CASSLGGAAAGGKETQYF
TGTGCCAGCAGCTTAGGTGGGGCGGCTGCGGGAGGTAAAGAGACCCAGTACTTC
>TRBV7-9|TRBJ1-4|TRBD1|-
CASSSRDRGQDEKLFF
TGTGCCAGCAGCTCCCGGGACAGGGGGCAGGATGAAAAACTGTTTTTT
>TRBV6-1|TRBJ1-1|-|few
CASSEREEYTEAFF
TGTGCCAGCAGTGAAAGGGAGGAGTACACTGAAGCTTTCTTT
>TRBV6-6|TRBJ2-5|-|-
CASSYGGETQYF
TGTGCCAGCAGTTACGGAGGAGAGACCCAGTACTTC
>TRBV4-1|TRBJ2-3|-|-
CASSPGRGTTDTQYF
TGCGCCAGCAGCCCCGGAAGGGGAACCACAGATACGCAGTATTTT
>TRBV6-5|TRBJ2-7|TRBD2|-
CASSYSRERGDYEQYF
TGTGCCAGCAGTTACTCGAGGGAGCGGGGGGACTACGAGCAGTACTTC
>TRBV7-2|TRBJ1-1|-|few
CASSLLWEGNTEAFF
TGTGCCAGCAGCCTCCTATGGGAAGGGAACACTGAAGCTTTCTTT
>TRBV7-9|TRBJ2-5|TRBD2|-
CASSSGTSVIQYF
TGTGCCAGCAGCTCCGGGACTAGTGTAATCCAGTACTTC
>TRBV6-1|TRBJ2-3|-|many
CASASASTTQYF
TGTGCCAGCGCATCCGCGTCGACTACGCAGTATTTT
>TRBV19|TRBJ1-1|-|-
CASSIGPGLGDTEAFF
TGTGCCAGTAGTATAGGTCCAGGACTGGGGGACACTGAAGCTTTCTTT
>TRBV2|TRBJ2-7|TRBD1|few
CASSDSPLGTGAPRGEEQYF
TGTGCCAGCAGTGATAGTCCCCTAGGAACAGGGGCCCCCAGGGGCGAGGAGCAGTACTTC
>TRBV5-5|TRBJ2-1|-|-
CASSFGGGVGEQFF
TGTGCCAGCAGCTTTGGAGGAGGGGTTGGTGAGCAGTTCTTC
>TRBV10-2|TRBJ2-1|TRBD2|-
CASSETAGGYNEQFF
TGCGCCAGCAGTGAAACAGCGGGGGGGTACAATGAGCAGTTCTTC
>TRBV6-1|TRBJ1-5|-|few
CASSYGGVNQPQHF
TGTGCCAGCAGTTACGGAGGAGTGAATCAGCCCCAGCATTTT
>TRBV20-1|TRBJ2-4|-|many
CSARSGQQNIQYF
TGCAGTGCTAGGAGCGGTCAGCAAAACATTCAGTACTTC
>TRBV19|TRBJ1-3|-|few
CASSPSVDTIYF
TGTGCCAGTAGTCCCTCGGTGGACACCATATATTTT
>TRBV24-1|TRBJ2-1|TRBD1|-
CATSGDRGNGKGYEQFF
TGTGCCACCAGTGGGGACAGGGGAAATGGTAAGGGATATGAGCAGTTCTTC
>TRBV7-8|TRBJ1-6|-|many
CASSPLRTGRLVGSPLHF
TGTGCCAGCAGCCCCCTCCGTACCGGACGACTGGTGGGTTCACCCCTCCACTTT